This T cell receptor (beta chain) came from a study of T cell responses to AZD1222 COVID-19 vaccine (dated by TCRdb to the early 2020s). The study in broad terms: AZD1222 recipients whose second dose came at about 4 weeks and those whose second dose came at about 12 weeks were combined into one group, since spike-specific TCR depth and breadth did not differ between the two schedules. A total of 233 trial participants underwent TCR sequencing, of whom nearly 210 received two doses of AZD1222 and some 26 received two doses of the MenACWY control vaccine. Enrollment into the trials was organized by age into subgroups of 18-55, 56-69 and 70-plus years, and those subgroups contained roughly 160, 29 and 62 TCR-sequenced participants, respectively.

The CDR3 regions of human TCRbeta chains were analyzed by immunosequencing. For the original study's pipeline: TCRs in the repertoires were matched against a reference library of SARS-CoV-2-specific TCRs that had been generated with the MIRA antigen-specificity platform. Breadth was defined as the fraction of unique TCRs that were SARS-CoV-2-associated, and depth was defined as the fraction of total T cells that were SARS-CoV-2-associated. Using the MIRA data, every spike-specific TCR was mapped to the spike region that the TCR reacted to and assigned to either a CD4 or a CD8 class. Log10-transformed breadth and depth values were compared by one-way ANOVA with Sidak's multiple comparisons tests. TCRdb took over this immuneACCESS table, retaining in-frame rearrangements with V and J assigned. Such tables are incomplete; in checked studies, under half of the missing clones stem from an unresolved V gene, and the remainder is unexplained. The DNA was the basis for D and trimming; V, J and clone size are from that table. The sample table holds 60,000 to 80,000 clones, of which approximately 90% were seen once. 4.9% of the sample is taken by the ten largest.

The label giving this sample's time point can be read as: baseline before first vaccination. Vaccinee samples came from UK trials COV001 and COV002, including a single-blind randomized controlled phase 2/3 trial of AZD1222 (ChAdOx1 nCoV-19) in healthy adults. Trial participant PBMC samples were collected at day 0 and day 28 after the second dose for TCRbeta chain sequencing. Of note for this clone: Its antigen has not been determined. Nothing much larger sits one base from this clone, and base qualities are not available.

Results the study describes overall, beyond this receptor: After two AZD1222 doses, spike-specific TCR breadth and depth were significantly higher than at day 0 and than in MenACWY recipients. Epitopes outside the regions mutated in the B.1.351 and B.1.1.7 variants were reportedly recognized by nearly half of the unique spike-specific TCRs. The whole spike protein was spanned by vaccine-associated CD4 TCRs, and dominant responses were seen in regions 160-218 and 743-854. Only five or six AZD1222 recipients were SARS-CoV-2 seropositive at baseline, limiting conclusions about previously exposed vaccinees. Participants were mostly white British and included more females than males, and it was suggested by the authors that clonal diversity may have been underestimated. Because no day 14 peak-response samples were available, the repertoires could be characterized only after the peak T cell response. The 56-69-year group was small, and its depth increase did not reach significance, likely because of low power.

This TCR was recovered from an adult in good health. Sequences were derived from peripheral blood, sampled on day 0 of AZD1222 vaccination.

The CDR3 sequence is CASSPTGTTNTGELFF. The base sequence is TGTGCCAGCAGCCCAACCGGGACGACGAACACCGGGGAGCTGTTTTTT. The receptor chain draws on TRBV7-2 and TRBJ2-2; the D gene is perhaps TRBD1 or TRBD2, as each covers 5 bases. A distance of 13 bases separates the germline ends of V and J, which lose 5 bases and 0 bases respectively. Measured from the cysteine to the phenylalanine, the CDR3 is 16 residues long. This entry keeps only the CDR3 DNA: 48 bases, framed from base 1. CDR1 and CDR2 are read off the germline V gene as SGHTA and FQGNSA. When the CDR3 is completed using the reference TRBV7-2 and TRBJ2-2 genes on either side, the full variable domain is GAGVSQSPSNKVTEKGKDVELRCDPISGHTALYWYRQSLGQGLEFLIYFQGNSAPDKSGLPSDRFSAERTGGSVSTLTIQRTQQEDSAVYLCASSPTGTTNTGELFFGEGSRLTVL.